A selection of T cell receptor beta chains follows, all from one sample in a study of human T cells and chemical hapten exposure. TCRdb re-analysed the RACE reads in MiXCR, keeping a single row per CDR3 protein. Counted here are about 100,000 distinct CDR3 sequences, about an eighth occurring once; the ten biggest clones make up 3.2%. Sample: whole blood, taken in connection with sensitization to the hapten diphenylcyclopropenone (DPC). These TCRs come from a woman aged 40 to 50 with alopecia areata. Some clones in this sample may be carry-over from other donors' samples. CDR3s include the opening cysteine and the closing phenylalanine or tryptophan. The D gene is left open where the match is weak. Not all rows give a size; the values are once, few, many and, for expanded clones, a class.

cdr3_aa: CSVPGANFFIAKNIQYF
cdr3_nt: TGCAGCGTTCCCGGGGCCAACTTCTTTATAGCCAAAAACATTCAGTACTTC
d_call: -
v_call: TRBV29-1
j_call: TRBJ2-4
clone_size: -

cdr3_aa: CSASRGTEAFF
cdr3_nt: TGCAGTGCTTCCAGGGGCACTGAAGCTTTCTTT
d_call: -
v_call: TRBV20-1
j_call: TRBJ1-1
clone_size: many

cdr3_aa: CASNPDVAEAFF
cdr3_nt: TGTGCCAGCAACCCAGACGTGGCTGAAGCTTTCTTT
d_call: -
v_call: TRBV2
j_call: TRBJ1-1
clone_size: -

cdr3_aa: CASSFSGTGREKLFF
cdr3_nt: TGTGCCAGCAGCTTTTCCGGGACAGGGCGGGAAAAACTGTTTTTT
d_call: TRBD1
v_call: TRBV7-2
j_call: TRBJ1-4
clone_size: -

cdr3_aa: CASTDPGGGQETQYF
cdr3_nt: TGTGCCAGCACCGACCCAGGGGGCGGGCAAGAGACCCAGTACTTC
d_call: TRBD1
v_call: TRBV6-1
j_call: TRBJ2-5
clone_size: -

cdr3_aa: CASSQEGVGTTYGYTF
cdr3_nt: TGCGCCAGCAGCCAAGAGGGGGTGGGCACTACCTATGGCTACACCTTC
d_call: -
v_call: TRBV4-3
j_call: TRBJ1-2
clone_size: -

cdr3_aa: CASSSGLSPTDTQYF
cdr3_nt: TGTGCCAGCAGCTCCGGACTATCCCCCACAGATACGCAGTATTTT
d_call: -
v_call: TRBV7-2
j_call: TRBJ2-3
clone_size: many

cdr3_aa: CASSQVGTSLQLYGYTF
cdr3_nt: TGTGCCAGCAGCCAAGTCGGAACCAGTCTTCAACTCTATGGCTACACCTTC
d_call: -
v_call: TRBV4-2
j_call: TRBJ1-2
clone_size: many

cdr3_aa: CASSLLGQGTFRVGGYTF
cdr3_nt: TGTGCCAGCAGCTTGTTGGGACAGGGGACTTTTCGAGTCGGGGGCTACACCTTC
d_call: TRBD1
v_call: TRBV5-8
j_call: TRBJ1-2
clone_size: -

cdr3_aa: CASSHATEAFF
cdr3_nt: TGTGCCAGCAGCCACGCGACTGAAGCTTTCTTT
d_call: -
v_call: TRBV7-2
j_call: TRBJ1-1
clone_size: -

cdr3_aa: CASGGTGGSPLHF
cdr3_nt: TGTGCCAGCGGGGGGACAGGAGGTTCACCCCTCCACTTT
d_call: TRBD1
v_call: TRBV27
j_call: TRBJ1-6
clone_size: many

cdr3_aa: CAWSTRTGVTGELFF
cdr3_nt: TGTGCCTGGAGTACGAGGACAGGGGTCACCGGGGAGCTGTTTTTT
d_call: TRBD1
v_call: TRBV30
j_call: TRBJ2-2
clone_size: many

cdr3_aa: CSGGTGLKAFF
cdr3_nt: TGCAGCGGAGGAACGGGGCTCAAAGCTTTCTTT
d_call: -
v_call: TRBV29-1
j_call: TRBJ1-1
clone_size: -

cdr3_aa: CASSQLAGGLADTQYF
cdr3_nt: TGTGCCAGCAGCCAACTAGCGGGGGGGCTCGCAGATACGCAGTATTTT
d_call: TRBD2
v_call: TRBV7-2
j_call: TRBJ2-3
clone_size: -

cdr3_aa: CASSVVVPEQYF
cdr3_nt: TGTGCCAGCAGCGTAGTAGTTCCCGAGCAGTACTTC
d_call: -
v_call: TRBV9
j_call: TRBJ2-7
clone_size: many

cdr3_aa: CASSFGLSRDDYGYTF
cdr3_nt: TGTGCCAGCAGCTTTGGGCTGTCCCGGGACGACTATGGCTACACCTTC
d_call: -
v_call: TRBV5-4
j_call: TRBJ1-2
clone_size: -

cdr3_aa: CAPFTGVSSGANVLTF
cdr3_nt: TGTGCCCCCTTCACAGGTGTAAGCTCTGGGGCCAACGTCCTGACTTTC
d_call: -
v_call: TRBV7-9
j_call: TRBJ2-6
clone_size: many

cdr3_aa: CASKLTGESTGELFF
cdr3_nt: TGTGCCAGCAAGTTGACGGGAGAATCCACCGGGGAGCTGTTTTTT
d_call: -
v_call: TRBV12-3/TRBV12-4
j_call: TRBJ2-2
clone_size: many

cdr3_aa: CASSITSRGSHEQFF
cdr3_nt: TGTGCCAGCAGTATTACTAGCCGAGGATCTCATGAGCAGTTCTTC
d_call: -
v_call: TRBV6-5
j_call: TRBJ2-1
clone_size: -

cdr3_aa: CASSVGGPETQYF
cdr3_nt: TGTGCCAGCAGTGTAGGGGGGCCCGAGACCCAGTACTTC
d_call: -
v_call: TRBV6-5
j_call: TRBJ2-5
clone_size: many

cdr3_aa: CSVASGGASYNEQFF
cdr3_nt: TGCAGCGTCGCGAGCGGGGGGGCTTCCTACAATGAGCAGTTCTTC
d_call: TRBD2
v_call: TRBV29-1
j_call: TRBJ2-1
clone_size: many

cdr3_aa: CSGREPAKNIQYF
cdr3_nt: TGCAGCGGGCGGGAACCAGCCAAAAACATTCAGTACTTC
d_call: -
v_call: TRBV29-1
j_call: TRBJ2-4
clone_size: many

cdr3_aa: CSVAGRYNEQFF
cdr3_nt: TGCAGCGTTGCGGGACGCTACAATGAGCAGTTCTTC
d_call: -
v_call: TRBV29-1
j_call: TRBJ2-1
clone_size: few

cdr3_aa: CSALGLAGVLGQGNEQFF
cdr3_nt: TGCAGTGCCTTGGGACTAGCGGGAGTTTTGGGCCAGGGGAATGAGCAGTTCTTC
d_call: TRBD2
v_call: TRBV20-1
j_call: TRBJ2-1
clone_size: few

cdr3_aa: CASSYFPGQLTGEQFF
cdr3_nt: TGTGCCAGCAGTTACTTTCCGGGACAACTAACCGGTGAGCAGTTCTTC
d_call: -
v_call: TRBV6-2/TRBV6-3
j_call: TRBJ2-1
clone_size: -

cdr3_aa: CASSWDRASGNTIYF
cdr3_nt: TGTGCCAGCAGCTGGGACAGGGCCTCTGGAAACACCATATATTTT
d_call: TRBD1
v_call: TRBV12-3/TRBV12-4
j_call: TRBJ1-3
clone_size: medium-sized

cdr3_aa: CASSLSSGFNTGELFF
cdr3_nt: TGTGCCAGCAGCTTATCCAGCGGGTTTAACACCGGGGAGCTGTTTTTT
d_call: -
v_call: TRBV13
j_call: TRBJ2-2
clone_size: few

cdr3_aa: CASGSGFRGDTQYF
cdr3_nt: TGTGCTAGTGGTTCGGGATTCCGGGGAGATACGCAGTATTTT
d_call: -
v_call: TRBV12-5
j_call: TRBJ2-3
clone_size: many

cdr3_aa: CASSSDLSTDTQYF
cdr3_nt: TGTGCCAGCAGCTCCGACTTGAGCACAGATACGCAGTATTTT
d_call: -
v_call: TRBV27
j_call: TRBJ2-3
clone_size: many